The 29 T cell receptor beta chains below all came from one sample that was sequenced in a study of blood T cell repertoires in COVID-19. The data were produced by immunoSEQ multiplex PCR, yet TCRdb's version contains in-frame clones alone and is incomplete. The top ten hold about 0.8% of the sample, which has about 250,000 clones, more than 85% seen once. The specimen sequenced was peripheral blood. The receptors stem from a man under 40 with acute or convalescent COVID-19.

The J gene is TRBJ1-2, the V gene TRBV28; D is ambiguous. Trimming pared 8 bases from V and 5 bases from J, leaving 9 bases between. Germline V gene data show CDR1 as MDHEN and CDR2 as SYDVKM. CDR3 length: 11 amino acids. The CDR3 reads CASRPQYGYTF. The CDR3 DNA sequence: TGTGCCAGCCGCCCTCAGTATGGCTACACCTTC.

The chain has TRBV14 and TRBJ1-2, with 10 nucleotides matching TRBD1. Trimming removed 6 bases from V and 5 bases from J; junction bases left unmatched: 9. Germline values: CDR1 SGHDN, CDR2 FVKESK. CDR3 length equals 15 residues. CDR3 region: CASREGTGELYGYTF. CDR3 nucleotides: TGTGCCAGCAGGGAGGGGACAGGGGAATTATATGGCTACACCTTC.

The rearrangement links TRBV5-8 to TRBJ2-1; TRBD1 matches at 9 bases. V shed 4 bases and J 7 bases; nucleotides not matched to a gene: 21. The germline gives CDR1 SGHTS, CDR2 YDEGEE. The CDR3 is 19 residues long. The CDR3 loop is CASSQPPRTDRGVRNEQFF. CDR3 DNA: TGTGCCAGCAGCCAACCCCCTCGTACAGACAGGGGGGTCAGGAATGAGCAGTTCTTC.

This chain joins TRBV29-1 and TRBJ2-7, with no clear D. Germline values: CDR1 SQVTM, CDR2 ANQGSEA. The CDR3 loop spans 13 amino acids. Trimming shortened V by 3 bases and J by 2 bases, and 11 bases separated the two germline ends. Here the CDR3 DNA reads TGCAGCGTTGAGTATCGGAGTACCTACGAGCAGTACTTC. Protein: CSVEYRSTYEQYF.

The gene calls are TRBV4-1 and TRBJ1-5, with D maybe TRBD1 (5 bases). V lost 0 bases and J lost 0, with 15 bases in between. Germline-derived CDR1 and CDR2 are MGHRA and YSYEKL. CDR3 length: 18 amino acids. This chain's CDR3 is CASSQDLDRIYSNQPQHF. As DNA, the CDR3 is TGCGCCAGCAGCCAAGACCTAGACAGAATTTATAGCAATCAGCCCCAGCATTTT.

The V call is TRBV9, the J call TRBJ1-6, with 9 bases that match TRBD1. The CDR3 is made up of 15 amino acids. J was trimmed by 10 bases and V by 2 bases; bases with no gene match: 7. The germline V gene encodes CDR1 SGDLS and CDR2 YYNGEE. The CDR3 DNA is TGTGCCAGCAGCGTCCTTTGGACAGGGGAATCACCCCTCCACTTT. Its protein is CASSVLWTGESPLHF.

This clone has a single count. The chain carries TRBV7-8 and TRBJ1-3; D is unresolved. The V gene's germline CDR1 is SGHVS and CDR2 FQNEAQ. The CDR3 has 16 amino acids. Trimming took 2 bases from V and 2 from J, leaving 13 bases between them. Written as DNA, the CDR3 is TGTGCCAGCAGCTTAACGGGGAGGCCCACTGGAAACACCATATATTTT. Translated: CASSLTGRPTGNTIYF.

The chain uses TRBV19 and TRBJ2-6; possibly TRBD2 for D (6 bases). The V and J ends lost 7 bases and 2 bases respectively, with 21 bases between them. The CDR3 runs to 18 residues. CDR1 and CDR2 from the germline V gene are LNHDA and SQIVND (reference sequence). The CDR3 sequence is CASKSSAGPLTGANVLTF. The DNA for the CDR3 is TGTGCCAGTAAATCGTCCGCGGGGCCGCTCACTGGGGCCAACGTCCTGACTTTC.

This chain connects TRBV7-2 to TRBJ1-1, with 7 bases lining up with TRBD1. After removal of 5 bases from V and 4 bases from J, the junction contained 7 bases not matched to a gene. Per germline, CDR1 SGHTA and CDR2 FQGNSA. The length of the CDR3 is 14 residues. CDR3 loop: CASSLRRQGTEAFF. The CDR3 region has the DNA TGTGCCAGCAGCCTTCGAAGACAGGGCACTGAAGCTTTCTTT. Looking up the rest from reference TRBV7-2 and TRBJ1-1 gives the full variable domain: GAGVSQSPSNKVTEKGKDVELRCDPISGHTALYWYRQSLGQGLEFLIYFQGNSAPDKSGLPSDRFSAERTGGSVSTLTIQRTQQEDSAVYLCASSLRRQGTEAFFGQGTRLTVV.

This clone was detected once. This chain uses TRBV14 with TRBJ2-2, with 8 bases aligning to TRBD2. V lost 7 bases, J lost 1 base, and 2 bases stayed unmatched. This CDR3 contains 14 residues. Looked up from germline, CDR1 is SGHDN and CDR2 is FVKESK. The CDR3 sequence is CASKSGRNTGELFF. The DNA of the CDR3 is TGTGCCAGCAAAAGCGGGAGGAACACCGGGGAGCTGTTTTTT.

Notes on this clone: An end of the junction differs from the germline gene, which may be a read error. The CDR3 here is CASSRTPVEAQYF. CDR3 sequence (DNA): TGTGCCAGCAGCCGGACACCCGTAGAGGCCCAGTACTTC. The chain recombines TRBV9 with TRBJ2-5; tentatively, D is TRBD1 (5 bases). The CDR3 is made up of 13 amino acids. Germline assignment: CDR1 SGDLS and CDR2 YYNGEE. Filled out from reference TRBV9 and TRBJ2-5, the complete variable domain reads DSGVTQTPKHLITATGQRVTLRCSPRSGDLSVYWYQQSLDQGLQFLIQYYNGEERAKGNILERFSAQQFPDLHSELNLSSLELGDSALYFCASSRTPVEAQYFGPGTRLLVL.

This clone was recorded many times. The rearrangement joins TRBV27 to TRBJ2-7; 8 bases are a match to TRBD1. Looked up from germline, CDR1 is MNHEY and CDR2 is SMNVEV (reference sequence). The CDR3 length is 16 residues. The V segment lost 5 bases and the J segment 0 bases; nucleotides outside the gene matches: 9. The CDR3 sequence is CASSPTAGGASYEQYF. Written as DNA, the CDR3 is TGTGCCAGCAGTCCGACGGCAGGGGGCGCCTCCTACGAGCAGTACTTC.

This rearrangement joins TRBV19 to TRBJ1-5, with D perhaps matching TRBD1 (5 bases). V gave up 6 bases and J gave up 0 bases, with 9 bases separating them. CDR1 and CDR2 (germline): LNHDA, SQIVND (reference sequence). The length of the CDR3 is 14 residues. This CDR3 is CASRTEYSNQPQHF. In nucleotides, the CDR3 is TGTGCCAGTAGGACAGAGTATAGCAATCAGCCCCAGCATTTT.

This clone was seen only once. The chain employs TRBV14 and TRBJ1-1, with 9 nucleotides matching TRBD1. The CDR3 runs to 15 residues. J was trimmed by 6 bases and V by 2 bases; bases with no gene match: 7. CDR1 SGHDN and CDR2 FVKESK come from the germline V gene. The CDR3 loop reads CASSQPGTGRAEAFF. CDR3 coding DNA: TGTGCCAGCAGCCAACCCGGGACAGGGAGGGCTGAAGCTTTCTTT.

The chain links TRBV27 to TRBJ2-2; D is perhaps TRBD2 (5 bases). Germline CDR1 is MNHEY and CDR2 is SMNVEV (reference sequence). V was pared by 6 bases and J by 5 bases, with 10 bases between. The CDR3 sequence is 13 residues long. CDR3: CASRGSGTGELFF. For the CDR3, the DNA is TGTGCCAGCAGAGGGAGTGGGACCGGGGAGCTGTTTTTT.

V and J are TRBV11-2 and TRBJ2-1, with 12 bases lining up with TRBD2. CDR1 and CDR2 (germline): SGHAT, FQNNGV. The CDR3 consists of 15 residues. Germline trimming cut 5 bases from V and 6 bases from J; bases unmatched to any gene: 5. The CDR3 is CASSPLAGGLNEQFF. The CDR3 coding sequence is TGTGCCAGCAGCCCACTAGCGGGGGGCCTCAATGAGCAGTTCTTC.

The chain joins TRBV9 to TRBJ2-7; 8 bases are shared with TRBD1. Germline V gene lookup returns CDR1 SGDLS and CDR2 YYNGEE. The CDR3 is 13 residues long. V gave up 0 bases and J gave up 5 bases; unmatched junction bases: 1. CDR3 sequence reads: CASSVAQGDEQYF. CDR3 in DNA: TGTGCCAGCAGCGTAGCACAGGGGGACGAGCAGTACTTC.

The chain combines TRBV4-1 with TRBJ1-4, with D unresolved. V lost 6 bases and J lost 4, with 18 bases in between. This CDR3 contains 16 residues. In germline, CDR1 is MGHRA, CDR2 YSYEKL. The CDR3 bases are TGCGCCAGCAGACTGTCCCCAATCCTCTTTAATGAAAAACTGTTTTTT. Translating gives CASRLSPILFNEKLFF.

For the CDR3, the DNA is TGTGCCAGCAGCGCCGGACTAGCGGGAGCTTCTGGGGCCAACGTCCTGACTTTC. Translation: CASSAGLAGASGANVLTF. The V and J genes are TRBV9 and TRBJ2-6; 13 positions agree with TRBD2. The CDR3 is 18 residues long. With 3 bases clipped from V and 1 base from J, the junction kept 4 bases outside the gene matches. Germline V gives CDR1 SGDLS, CDR2 YYNGEE.

The chain combines TRBV28 with TRBJ2-7; TRBD1 might be the D (5 bases). The CDR3 loop spans 14 amino acids. The V end was cut by 4 bases, the J end by 5 bases, with 15 bases between. The germline CDR1 and CDR2 sequences are MDHEN and SYDVKM. The CDR3, as DNA: TGTGCCAGCAGTTCCAGGGCGGAAATAAACGAGCAGTACTTC. Encoded protein: CASSSRAEINEQYF.

The chain has TRBV7-9 and TRBJ1-1; D unclear. The V gene's germline CDR1 is SEHNR and CDR2 FQNEAQ (reference sequence). V gave up 5 bases and J gave up 3 bases, with 7 bases separating them. The CDR3 sequence is 12 residues long. CDR3 loop: CASSPGDTEAFF. The DNA for the CDR3 is TGTGCCAGCAGCCCCGGGGACACTGAAGCTTTCTTT.

This chain links TRBV3-1 (or the pseudogene TRBV3-2) with TRBJ2-5; TRBD2 might be the D (5 bases). CDR1 LGHDT and CDR2 YNNKEL come from the germline V gene (reference sequence). Trimming shortened V by 3 bases and J by 3 bases, and 8 bases separated the two germline ends. The CDR3 length is 13 residues. In DNA, the CDR3 is TGTGCCAGCAGCCATACGGGAAAAGAGACCCAGTACTTC. Protein sequence: CASSHTGKETQYF.

There are a few counts of this clone. The chain employs TRBV4-2 and TRBJ1-5, with a weak D call TRBD1 (5 bases). The CDR3 is 14 residues long. The germline gives CDR1 LGHNA, CDR2 YNFKEQ. The ends were cut back, 0 bases at V and 5 bases at J, with 8 bases in the middle. The CDR3 nucleotides read TGTGCCAGCAGCCAAGATGGGGCCGATCAGCCCCAGCATTTT. This encodes CASSQDGADQPQHF.

The J gene is TRBJ1-1, the V gene TRBV5-8; D may be TRBD1 (5 bases). With 6 bases removed from V and 1 base from J, the gap between germline ends came to 10 bases. Germline lookup yields CDR1 SGHTS and CDR2 YDEGEE. This CDR3 region has 13 residues. The CDR3 nucleotides read TGTGCCAGCACCCCCACAGGGAACACTGAAGCTTTCTTT. This codes for CASTPTGNTEAFF.

This clone was counted once. The gene calls are TRBV5-1 and TRBJ2-5; TRBD2 might be the D (5 bases). There are 13 residues in the CDR3. Germline-derived CDR1 and CDR2 are SGHRS and YFSETQ. V was trimmed by 1 base and J by 7 bases, leaving 11 bases between them. CDR3 sequence (DNA): TGCGCCAGCAGCTTGACTAGTGAGGGGACCCAGTACTTC. Translation: CASSLTSEGTQYF.

The chain combines TRBV10-3 with TRBJ1-2; D is unclear. The CDR3 consists of 17 residues. V lost 0 bases and J lost 7, with 21 bases in between. CDR1 ENHRY and CDR2 SYGVKD come from the germline V gene. Here the CDR3 reads CAISESSPVRGYSGYTF. The CDR3 DNA is TGTGCCATCAGTGAGTCGAGTCCCGTCAGAGGATATAGTGGCTACACCTTC.

The chain recombines TRBV5-1 with TRBJ2-5; 12 nucleotides line up with TRBD2. The CDR3 covers 16 residues. The V gene's germline CDR1 is SGHRS and CDR2 YFSETQ. Trimming removed 4 bases from V and 2 bases from J; junction bases left unmatched: 6. The CDR3 nucleotides read TGCGCCAGCAGCCCTAGCGGGGGGGCGGGACAAGAGACCCAGTACTTC. Protein sequence: CASSPSGGAGQETQYF.

The chain employs TRBV3-1 (or the pseudogene TRBV3-2) and TRBJ1-2; D is undetermined. CDR1 and CDR2 (germline): LGHDT, YNNKEL (reference sequence). V was trimmed by 4 bases and J by 4 bases, leaving 10 bases between them. The CDR3 sequence is 13 residues long. The chain's CDR3 is CASSPLGSYGYTF. The DNA for the CDR3 is TGTGCCAGCAGCCCTTTAGGGAGCTATGGCTACACCTTC.

The chain employs TRBV27 and TRBJ2-7; 8 bases agree with TRBD2. This CDR3 has 13 amino acids. Per the germline V gene, CDR1 is MNHEY and CDR2 is SMNVEV (reference sequence). Unmatched junction bases numbered 0, after V lost 2 bases and J lost 3 bases. The CDR3 loop reads CASSLAGGYEQYF. The CDR3 DNA reads as TGTGCCAGCAGTTTAGCGGGGGGCTACGAGCAGTACTTC.